This note documents a single T cell receptor beta chain sequence. Healthy bone marrow donors supplied every sample. This entry comes from a study of cytomegalovirus exposure and HLA in healthy donors. PCR employed 60 Vbeta and 13 Jbeta primers. Original data processing: A later analysis tallied some 80 million unique TCR beta chains, 8.5 million to 11 million of them shared. The table came from immunoSEQ multiplex PCR; TCRdb's copy has only in-frame clones and leaves some out. The V and J calls and clone size come from that table; D and trimming were worked out from the DNA. The sample holds 140,000 to 150,000 clones, roughly 80% seen once. CDR3 length equals 14 residues. Looked up from germline, CDR1 is LNHDA and CDR2 is SQIVND (reference sequence). Trimming at V came to 6 bases and at J to 7 bases, leaving 7 bases not matched to a gene.

This TCR came from a woman between 40 and 55 years old in good health and CMV-seropositive. The sample consisted of PBMCs. The gene calls are TRBV19 and TRBJ2-2, with 8 bases that match TRBD2. CDR3 in DNA: TGTGCCAGTAGCCCGGCCGGGGGGGGCGGGGAGCTGTTTTTT. This translates into CASSPAGGGGELFF.